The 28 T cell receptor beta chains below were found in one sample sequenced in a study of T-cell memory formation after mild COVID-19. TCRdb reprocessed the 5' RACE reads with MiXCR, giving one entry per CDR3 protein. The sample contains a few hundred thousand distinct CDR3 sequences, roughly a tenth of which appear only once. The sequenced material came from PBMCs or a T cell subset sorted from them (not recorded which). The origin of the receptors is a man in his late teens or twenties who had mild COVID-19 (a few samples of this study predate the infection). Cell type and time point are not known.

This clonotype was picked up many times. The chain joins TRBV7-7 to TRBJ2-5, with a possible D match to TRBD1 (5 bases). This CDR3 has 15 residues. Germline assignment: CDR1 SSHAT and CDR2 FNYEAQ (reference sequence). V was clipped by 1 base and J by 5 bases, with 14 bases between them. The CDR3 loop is CASSLGGRTAETQYF. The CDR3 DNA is TGTGCCAGCAGCTTAGGGGGCCGGACGGCGGAGACCCAGTACTTC.

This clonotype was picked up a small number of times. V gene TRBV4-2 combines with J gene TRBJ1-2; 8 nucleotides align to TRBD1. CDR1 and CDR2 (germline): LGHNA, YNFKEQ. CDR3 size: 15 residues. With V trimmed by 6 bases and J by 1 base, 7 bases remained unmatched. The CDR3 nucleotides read TGTGCCAGCAGACCTGGGACAGGACATAACTATGGCTACACCTTC. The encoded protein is CASRPGTGHNYGYTF.

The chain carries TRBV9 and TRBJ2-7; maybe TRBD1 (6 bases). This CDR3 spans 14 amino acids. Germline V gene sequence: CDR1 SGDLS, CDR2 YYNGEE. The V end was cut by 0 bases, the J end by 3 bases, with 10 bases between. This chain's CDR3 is CASSVDPGDYEQYF. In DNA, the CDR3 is TGTGCCAGCAGCGTAGATCCAGGGGACTACGAGCAGTACTTC.

The CDR3 is CASSAGTSRQKLFF. The CDR3, as DNA: TGTGCCAGTAGTGCCGGGACATCCAGGCAAAAACTGTTTTTT. The J gene is TRBJ1-4, the V gene TRBV19, with D perhaps matching TRBD1 (6 bases). Germline-derived CDR1 and CDR2 are LNHDA and SQIVND (reference sequence). The V and J ends lost 5 bases and 9 bases respectively, with 16 bases between them. There are 14 residues in the CDR3. Filled out from reference TRBV19 and TRBJ1-4, the complete variable domain reads DGGITQSPKYLFRKEGQNVTLSCEQNLNHDAMYWYRQDPGQGLRLIYYSQIVNDFQKGDIAEGYSVSREKKESFPLTVTSAQKNPTAFYLCASSAGTSRQKLFFGSGTQLSVL.

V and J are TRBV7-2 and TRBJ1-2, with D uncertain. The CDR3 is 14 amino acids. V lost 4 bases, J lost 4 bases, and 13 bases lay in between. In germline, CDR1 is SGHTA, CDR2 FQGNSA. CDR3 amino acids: CASSSDGVSYGYTF. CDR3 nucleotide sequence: TGTGCCAGCAGCTCGGACGGAGTCTCCTATGGCTACACCTTC. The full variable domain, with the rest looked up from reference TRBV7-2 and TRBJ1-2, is GAGVSQSPSNKVTEKGKDVELRCDPISGHTALYWYRQSLGQGLEFLIYFQGNSAPDKSGLPSDRFSAERTGGSVSTLTIQRTQQEDSAVYLCASSSDGVSYGYTFGSGTRLTVV.

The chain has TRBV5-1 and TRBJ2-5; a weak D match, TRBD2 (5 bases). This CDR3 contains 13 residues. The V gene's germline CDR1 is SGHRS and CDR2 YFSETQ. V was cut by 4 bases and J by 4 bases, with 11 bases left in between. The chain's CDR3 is CASSADRGETQYF. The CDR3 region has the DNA TGCGCCAGCAGCGCAGATCGGGGAGAGACCCAGTACTTC.

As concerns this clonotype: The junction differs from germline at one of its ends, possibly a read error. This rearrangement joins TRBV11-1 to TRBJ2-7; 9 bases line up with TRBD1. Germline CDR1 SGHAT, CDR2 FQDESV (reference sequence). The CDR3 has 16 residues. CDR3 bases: TGTGCCAGCAGTTTAGGACCGACAGGGGGAAAATACGAGCAGTACTTC. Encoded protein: CASSLGPTGGKYEQYF.

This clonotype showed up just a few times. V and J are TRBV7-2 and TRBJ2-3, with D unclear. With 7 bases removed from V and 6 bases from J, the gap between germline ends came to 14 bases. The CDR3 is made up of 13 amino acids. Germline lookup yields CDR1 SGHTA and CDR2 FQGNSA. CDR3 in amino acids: CASNSQVSDTQYF. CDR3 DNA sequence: TGTGCCAGCAACAGCCAGGTTTCGGATACGCAGTATTTT.

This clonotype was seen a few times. DNA for the CDR3: TGTGCCAGCAGCTTACGTCACCAGGGCTCTCCCTACGAGCAGTACTTC. This gives the protein CASSLRHQGSPYEQYF. The rearrangement joins TRBV7-9 to TRBJ2-7; the D gene is possibly TRBD1 (5 bases). The CDR3 loop spans 16 amino acids. Germline lookup yields CDR1 SEHNR and CDR2 FQNEAQ (reference sequence). The V and J ends lost 2 bases and 2 bases respectively, with 16 bases between them.

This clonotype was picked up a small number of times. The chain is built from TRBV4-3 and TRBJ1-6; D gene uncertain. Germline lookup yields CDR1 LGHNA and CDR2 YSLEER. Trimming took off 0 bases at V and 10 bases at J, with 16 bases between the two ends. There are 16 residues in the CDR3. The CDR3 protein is CASSQDPRSLRSPLHF. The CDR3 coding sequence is TGCGCCAGCAGCCAAGACCCACGCAGCCTGCGGTCACCCCTCCACTTT.

CDR3 bases: TGCGCCAGCAGCCAGGAGTGGGATTTAGATACGCAGTATTTT. Translated: CASSQEWDLDTQYF. The genes are TRBV4-1 and TRBJ2-3, with D hard to call. CDR3 size: 14 residues. V was trimmed by 3 bases and J by 5 bases, leaving 12 bases between them. Germline CDR1 is MGHRA and CDR2 is YSYEKL.

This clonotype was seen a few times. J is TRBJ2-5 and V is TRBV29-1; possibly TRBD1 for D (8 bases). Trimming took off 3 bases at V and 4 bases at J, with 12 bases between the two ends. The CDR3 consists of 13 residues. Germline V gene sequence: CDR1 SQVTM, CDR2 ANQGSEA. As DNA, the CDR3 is TGCAGCGTTGAGGACAGGGAGGGAGAGACCCAGTACTTC. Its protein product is CSVEDREGETQYF.

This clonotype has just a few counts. The CDR3 nucleotides are TGTGCCAGCAGCTTAGACCAGATCTACAATGAGCAGTTCTTC. This translates into CASSLDQIYNEQFF. The chain combines TRBV11-2 with TRBJ2-1; D is uncertain. The V gene lost 0 bases and the J gene lost 3 bases, with 6 bases spanning the gap. Germline loops: CDR1 SGHAT, CDR2 FQNNGV. The CDR3 covers 14 residues.

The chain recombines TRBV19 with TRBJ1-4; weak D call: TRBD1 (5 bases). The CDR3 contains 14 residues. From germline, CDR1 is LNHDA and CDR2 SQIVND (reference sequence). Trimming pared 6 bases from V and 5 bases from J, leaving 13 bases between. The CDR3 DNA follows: TGTGCCAGTAGGGACGCTGGGGGGAATGAAAAACTGTTTTTT. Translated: CASRDAGGNEKLFF. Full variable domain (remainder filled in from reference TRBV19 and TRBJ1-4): DGGITQSPKYLFRKEGQNVTLSCEQNLNHDAMYWYRQDPGQGLRLIYYSQIVNDFQKGDIAEGYSVSREKKESFPLTVTSAQKNPTAFYLCASRDAGGNEKLFFGSGTQLSVL.

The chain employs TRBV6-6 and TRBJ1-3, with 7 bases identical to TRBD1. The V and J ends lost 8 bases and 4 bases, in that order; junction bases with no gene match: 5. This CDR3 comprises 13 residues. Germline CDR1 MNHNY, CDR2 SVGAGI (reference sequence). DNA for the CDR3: TGTGCCAGCGAGACAGGGTTCGGAAACACCATATATTTT. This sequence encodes CASETGFGNTIYF.

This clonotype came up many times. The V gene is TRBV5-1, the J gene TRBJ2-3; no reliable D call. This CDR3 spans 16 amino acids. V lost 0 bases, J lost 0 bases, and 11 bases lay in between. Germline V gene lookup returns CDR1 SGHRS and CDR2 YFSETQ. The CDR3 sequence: CASSLEGRSSTDTQYF. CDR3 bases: TGCGCCAGCAGCTTGGAGGGCAGATCTAGCACAGATACGCAGTATTTT.

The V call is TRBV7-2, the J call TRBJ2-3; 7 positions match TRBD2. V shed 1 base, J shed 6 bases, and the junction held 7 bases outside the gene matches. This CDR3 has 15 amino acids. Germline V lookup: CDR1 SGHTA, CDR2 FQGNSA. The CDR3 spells CASSLDPAGTDTQYF. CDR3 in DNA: TGTGCCAGCAGCTTAGATCCAGCGGGAACGGATACGCAGTATTTT.

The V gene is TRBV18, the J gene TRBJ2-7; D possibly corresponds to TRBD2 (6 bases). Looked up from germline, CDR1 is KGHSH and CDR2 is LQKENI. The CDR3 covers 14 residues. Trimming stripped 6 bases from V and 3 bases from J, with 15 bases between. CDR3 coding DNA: TGTGCCAGCTCCCAAACGGAGGGGTACTACGAGCAGTACTTC. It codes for CASSQTEGYYEQYF.

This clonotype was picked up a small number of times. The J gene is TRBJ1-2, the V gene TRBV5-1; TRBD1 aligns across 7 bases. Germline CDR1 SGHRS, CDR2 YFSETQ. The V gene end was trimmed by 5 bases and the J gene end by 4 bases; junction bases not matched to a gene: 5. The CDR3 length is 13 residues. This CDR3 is CASSRGQRYGYTF. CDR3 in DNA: TGCGCCAGCAGTAGGGGACAGCGCTATGGCTACACCTTC.

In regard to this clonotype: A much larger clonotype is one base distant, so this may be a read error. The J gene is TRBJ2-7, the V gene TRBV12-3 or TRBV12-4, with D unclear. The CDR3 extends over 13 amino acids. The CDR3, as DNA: TGTGCCAGCAGTTTAGGCGAGTCCGACGAGCATTACGTC. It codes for CASSLGESDEHYV.

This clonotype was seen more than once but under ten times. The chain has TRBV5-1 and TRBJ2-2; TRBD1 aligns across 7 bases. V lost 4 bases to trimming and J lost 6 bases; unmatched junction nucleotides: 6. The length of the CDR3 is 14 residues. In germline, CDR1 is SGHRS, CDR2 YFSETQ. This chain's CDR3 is CASSEGQYAGELFF. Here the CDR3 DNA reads TGCGCCAGCAGCGAGGGACAGTACGCCGGGGAGCTGTTTTTT. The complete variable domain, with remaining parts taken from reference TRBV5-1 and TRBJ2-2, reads KAGVTQTPRYLIKTRGQQVTLSCSPISGHRSVSWYQQTPGQGLQFLFEYFSETQRNKGNFPGRFSGRQFSNSRSEMNVSTLELGDSALYLCASSEGQYAGELFFGEGSRLTVL.

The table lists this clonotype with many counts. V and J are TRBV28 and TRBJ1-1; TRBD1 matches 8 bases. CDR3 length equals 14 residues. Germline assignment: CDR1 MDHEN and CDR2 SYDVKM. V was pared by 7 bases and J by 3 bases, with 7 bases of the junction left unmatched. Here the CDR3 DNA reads TGTGCCAGCACCCCGACAGGGGCGGACACTGAAGCTTTCTTT. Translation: CASTPTGADTEAFF.

CDR3 bases: TGTGCCAGCAGCTCCTGGGACAGTCCTTTGGACGAGCAGTACTTC. It translates to CASSSWDSPLDEQYF. This chain uses TRBV11-2 with TRBJ2-7; the match to TRBD1 covers 7 bases. V lost 4 bases and J lost 5; bases outside the gene matches: 11. The CDR3 sequence is 15 residues long. Germline CDR1 and CDR2: SGHAT and FQNNGV. Full variable domain (missing parts from reference TRBV11-2 and TRBJ2-7): EAGVAQSPRYKIIEKRQSVAFWCNPISGHATLYWYQQILGQGPKLLIQFQNNGVVDDSQLPKDRFSAERLKGVDSTLKIQPAKLEDSAVYLCASSSWDSPLDEQYFGPGTRLTVT.

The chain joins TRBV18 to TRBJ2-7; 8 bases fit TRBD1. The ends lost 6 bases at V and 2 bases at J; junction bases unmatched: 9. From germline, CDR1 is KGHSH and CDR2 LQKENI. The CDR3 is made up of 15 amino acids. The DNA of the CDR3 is TGTGCCAGCTCCCAGACAGGGGCGTTTACCTACGAGCAGTACTTC. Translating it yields CASSQTGAFTYEQYF.

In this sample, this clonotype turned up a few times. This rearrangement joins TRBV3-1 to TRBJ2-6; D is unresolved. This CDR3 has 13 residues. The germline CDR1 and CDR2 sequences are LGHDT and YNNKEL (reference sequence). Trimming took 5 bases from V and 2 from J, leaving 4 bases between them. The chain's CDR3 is CASSYPGANVLTF. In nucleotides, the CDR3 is TGTGCCAGCAGCTACCCTGGGGCCAACGTCCTGACTTTC.

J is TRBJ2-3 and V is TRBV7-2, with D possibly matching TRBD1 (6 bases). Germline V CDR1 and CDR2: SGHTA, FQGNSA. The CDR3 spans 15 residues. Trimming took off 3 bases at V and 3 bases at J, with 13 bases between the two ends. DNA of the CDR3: TGTGCCAGCAGCTTGAGCTTTCAGGGGACAGATACGCAGTATTTT. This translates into CASSLSFQGTDTQYF. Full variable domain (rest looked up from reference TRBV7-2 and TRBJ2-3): GAGVSQSPSNKVTEKGKDVELRCDPISGHTALYWYRQSLGQGLEFLIYFQGNSAPDKSGLPSDRFSAERTGGSVSTLTIQRTQQEDSAVYLCASSLSFQGTDTQYFGPGTRLTVL.

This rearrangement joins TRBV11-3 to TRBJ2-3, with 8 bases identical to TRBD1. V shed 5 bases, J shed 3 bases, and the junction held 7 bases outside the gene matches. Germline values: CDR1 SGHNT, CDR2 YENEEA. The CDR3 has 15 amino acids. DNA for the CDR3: TGTGCCAGCAGCCCCGACAGGGGAAGGACAGATACGCAGTATTTT. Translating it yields CASSPDRGRTDTQYF.

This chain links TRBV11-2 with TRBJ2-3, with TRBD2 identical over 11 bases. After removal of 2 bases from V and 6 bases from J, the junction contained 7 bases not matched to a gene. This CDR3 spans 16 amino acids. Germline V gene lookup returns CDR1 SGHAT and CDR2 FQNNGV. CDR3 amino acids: CASSLRWTSGRDTQYF. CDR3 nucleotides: TGTGCCAGCAGCTTAAGGTGGACTAGCGGGCGGGATACGCAGTATTTT.